Following are 21 T cell receptor beta chains from one sample sequenced in a study of T cell clonality in common variable immunodeficiency. Regarding the study as a whole: Fewer deletions and N-nucleotide insertions were reportedly seen in common variable immunodeficiency TCR beta sequences.

Using immunoSEQ multiplex PCR, the repertoire was profiled, and TCRdb retains in-frame clones only, with some absent. Reported are over 30,000 clones, none seen only once; the ten largest carry 25% to 30%. These receptors lack a known antigen. What was sequenced was peripheral blood mononuclear cells. Every receptor here comes from a human donor with common variable immunodeficiency.

In its sample, this clone was seen many times. Coverage ceases 3 residues before the CDR3 finishes, and the germline J gene fills in the end. The chain carries TRBV5-1 and TRBJ2-1; a possible D gene is TRBD1 (6 bases). The CDR3 covers 12 residues. Looked up from germline, CDR1 is SGHRS and CDR2 is YFSETQ. Trimming removed 2 bases from V and 8 bases from J, with 8 bases in between. The part of the CDR3 DNA that was read is TGCGCCAGCAGCTTCAGGGGCGATGAG. Protein: CASSFRGDE. The full-length CDR3 reads as CASSFRGDEQFF. Complete variable domain (other parts from reference TRBV5-1 and TRBJ2-1): KAGVTQTPRYLIKTRGQQVTLSCSPISGHRSVSWYQQTPGQGLQFLFEYFSETQRNKGNFPGRFSGRQFSNSRSEMNVSTLELGDSALYLCASSFRGDEQFFGPGTRLTVL.

A word on this clone: The DNA ends 3 residues before the CDR3 does, and the rest of the CDR3 is filled in from the germline J gene. The gene calls are TRBV13 and TRBJ2-2, with 10 bases matching TRBD2. This CDR3 region has 17 residues. CDR1 is PRHDT and CDR2 is FYEKMQ in the germline V gene (reference sequence). V shed 0 bases and J 6 bases; nucleotides not matched to a gene: 7. CDR3: CASSLGAASGSPGELFF. CDR3 DNA, as far as it was read: TGTGCCAGCAGCTTAGGCGCGGCTAGCGGGAGTCCCGGGGAG.

Ten or more counts support this clone. Read sequence stops 3 residues before the CDR3 end, and the germline J gene provides the missing end. The chain joins TRBV20-1 to TRBJ1-1; D is possibly TRBD1 (6 bases). This CDR3 comprises 14 residues. Germline V lookup: CDR1 DFQATT, CDR2 SNEGSKA (reference sequence). The CDR3 here is CSALTTTGQGEAFF. The part of the CDR3 DNA that was read is TGCAGTGCTTTAACCACGACAGGCCAAGGGGAA.

This clone was recorded at least ten times. The read comes to an end 3 residues before the CDR3 does, leaving the germline J gene to fill in the end. The chain uses TRBV15 and TRBJ2-7; tentative D call: TRBD1 (5 bases). V lost 5 bases to trimming and J lost 6 bases, with 14 bases between them. Germline CDR1 and CDR2: LNHNV and YYDKDF (reference sequence). The CDR3 consists of 13 residues. The CDR3: CATSLGQGSEQYF. The CDR3 bases that were read are TGTGCCACCAGCTTAGGGCAGGGTAGCGAG.

Remarks on this clone: Read data end 3 residues before the CDR3 end; the end is taken from the germline J gene. This chain links TRBV30 with TRBJ1-3, with no clear D. The length of the CDR3 is 13 residues. Deletions cut 2 bases from V and 2 bases from J, with 7 bases between. The germline V gene has CDR1 GTSNPN and CDR2 SVGIG (reference sequence). This CDR3 reads CAWSPTTGNTIYF. The DNA read from the CDR3 is TGTGCCTGGAGTCCGACAACTGGAAACACC.

This clone was seen a handful of times. The sequence runs out 3 residues before the end of the CDR3; the remainder is reconstructed from the germline J gene. The chain carries TRBV13 and TRBJ2-7; no clear D. Germline V gives CDR1 PRHDT, CDR2 FYEKMQ (reference sequence). The CDR3 covers 14 residues. Deletions cut 5 bases from V and 2 bases from J, with 13 bases between. CDR3 amino acids: CASSPGPTAYEQYF. CDR3 DNA, as far as it was read: TGTGCCAGCAGCCCTGGCCCCACAGCCTACGAG.

With respect to this clone: The read ends 3 residues before the CDR3 terminus; that terminus is restored from the germline J gene. This chain joins TRBV2 and TRBJ2-7; D gene uncertain. V shed 2 bases and J shed 3 bases, with 5 bases lying between them. Looked up from germline, CDR1 is SNHLY and CDR2 is FYNNEI. CDR3 length equals 12 residues. The CDR3 loop reads CASSEIYYEQYF. The covered CDR3 bases are TGTGCCAGCAGTGAAATTTACTACGAG.

This clone was recorded a few times. The read halts 3 residues ahead of the CDR3 end, with the missing end drawn from the germline J gene. The rearrangement joins TRBV19 to TRBJ2-3; D is uncertain. CDR1 is LNHDA and CDR2 is SQIVND in the germline V gene (reference sequence). Trimming took 5 bases from V and 3 from J, leaving 12 bases between them. The CDR3 is 14 amino acids. CDR3 in amino acids: CASSGPEGTDTQYF. CDR3 DNA (partial): TGTGCCAGTAGTGGGCCGGAAGGGACAGATACG. The full variable domain, its missing parts supplied by reference TRBV19 and TRBJ2-3, is DGGITQSPKYLFRKEGQNVTLSCEQNLNHDAMYWYRQDPGQGLRLIYYSQIVNDFQKGDIAEGYSVSREKKESFPLTVTSAQKNPTAFYLCASSGPEGTDTQYFGPGTRLTVL.

The sample holds many counts of this clone. The read is 3 residues too short to cover the CDR3 end, so that end is filled in from the germline J gene. The chain joins TRBV7-7 to TRBJ2-1, with TRBD1 as a possible D gene (5 bases). The CDR3 is 13 amino acids. CDR1 SSHAT and CDR2 FNYEAQ come from the germline V gene (reference sequence). V was cut by 5 bases and J by 5 bases, with 10 bases left in between. CDR3 loop: CASSPGQDNEQFF. The sequenced part of the CDR3 DNA is TGTGCCAGCAGCCCCGGACAAGACAATGAG.

This clone came up a few times. The CDR3 is cut off 3 residues early in the read; its end comes from the germline J gene. The chain is built from TRBV7-3 and TRBJ2-5; possible D gene TRBD1, 6 bases. CDR3 length: 15 amino acids. Trimming took 4 bases from V and 5 from J, leaving 17 bases between them. Germline CDR1 SGHTA, CDR2 FQGTGA. Here the CDR3 reads CASSWQGTQRETQYF. The sequenced part of the CDR3 DNA is TGTGCCAGCAGCTGGCAGGGGACCCAGAGGGAGACC.

In its sample, this clone was seen many times. The observed sequence ends 3 residues before the CDR3 terminus, with the missing tail filled in from the germline J gene. V usage is TRBV7-3 and J usage is TRBJ2-7; 12 bases line up with TRBD2. The CDR3 is 16 residues long. Trimming at V came to 3 bases and at J to 1 base, leaving 4 bases not matched to a gene. Looked up from germline, CDR1 is SGHTA and CDR2 is FQGTGA. This CDR3 reads CASSLQGLAGSYEQYF. The sequenced CDR3 bases are TGTGCCAGCAGCTTGCAAGGACTAGCGGGGTCCTACGAG.

This clone turned up a few times. The CDR3 end is not reached by the read, which stops 3 residues before it; the germline J gene fills it in. The chain has TRBV5-1 and TRBJ2-7, with TRBD2 matching 8 bases. The CDR3 is made up of 14 amino acids. From germline, CDR1 is SGHRS and CDR2 YFSETQ. J lost 3 bases, V lost 0 bases, and 2 bases had no gene match. The CDR3 DNA, read in part, is TGCGCCAGCAGCTTGGCCGCGGGAGGCTACGAG. Protein product: CASSLAAGGYE. The whole CDR3 is CASSLAAGGYEQYF. Using reference TRBV5-1 and TRBJ2-7 for the parts outside the CDR3, the full variable domain is KAGVTQTPRYLIKTRGQQVTLSCSPISGHRSVSWYQQTPGQGLQFLFEYFSETQRNKGNFPGRFSGRQFSNSRSEMNVSTLELGDSALYLCASSLAAGGYEQYFGPGTRLTVT.

Comment on this clone: The read stops 3 residues short of the end of the CDR3; the missing end is completed from the germline J gene. The chain couples TRBV30 to TRBJ1-6; possible D gene TRBD1, 5 bases. CDR1 and CDR2 from the germline V gene are GTSNPN and SVGIG (reference sequence). This CDR3 is 12 amino acids long. The V end lost 5 bases, the J end lost 8 bases, and 10 bases lay between the germline ends. CDR3 region: CAWGRVDSPLHF. The sequenced part of the CDR3 DNA is TGTGCCTGGGGCAGGGTGGATTCACCC.

The sequenced CDR3 bases are TGCAGTGCTAGAGATCTCCATGCGGGACAGGGGACCCAAGAGACC. Amino acids: CSARDLHAGQGTQET. The whole CDR3 protein is CSARDLHAGQGTQETQYF. V is TRBV20-1 and J is TRBJ2-5; 10 nucleotides align to TRBD1. The read ends 3 residues shy of where the CDR3 ends; the end is completed using the germline J gene. With V trimmed by 0 bases and J by 1 base, 11 bases remained unmatched. There are 18 residues in the CDR3. Germline-derived CDR1 and CDR2 are DFQATT and SNEGSKA (reference sequence).

This clone was seen ten or more times. The read gets to within 3 residues of the CDR3 end, and the germline J gene fills in the rest. The chain recombines TRBV2 with TRBJ2-5, with D tentatively TRBD1 (5 bases). CDR3 length: 16 amino acids. CDR1 is SNHLY and CDR2 is FYNNEI in the germline V gene. Deletions cut 3 bases from V and 4 bases from J, with 18 bases between. The DNA read from the CDR3 is TGTGCCAGCAGTGACCTCCGCAGGGCGGTAACAGAGACC. This encodes CASSDLRRAVTET. The whole CDR3 sequence reads CASSDLRRAVTETQYF.

In the case of this clone: Coverage ceases 3 residues before the CDR3 finishes, and the germline J gene fills in the end. The gene calls are TRBV2 and TRBJ1-1; the match to TRBD1 covers 8 bases. From germline, CDR1 is SNHLY and CDR2 FYNNEI. The CDR3 runs to 13 residues. V shed 7 bases and J 6 bases; nucleotides not matched to a gene: 7. CDR3 protein: CASTGQGVSEAFF. The sequenced CDR3 bases are TGTGCCAGCACCGGACAGGGCGTCTCTGAA.

There are many counts of this clone. The read ends 3 residues early relative to the CDR3; the germline J gene fills the gap. V is TRBV6-1 and J is TRBJ2-1; 7 bases agree with TRBD2. The CDR3 extends over 14 amino acids. V dropped 4 bases and J dropped 3; count of bases not matched to a gene: 3. In germline, CDR1 is MNHNS, CDR2 SASEGT. The part of the CDR3 DNA that was read is TGTGCCAGCAGTGCGGGGGGAGTCTACAATGAG. It specifies CASSAGGVYNE. The full CDR3 sequence reads CASSAGGVYNEQFF.

On this clone itself: The observed sequence ends 3 residues before the CDR3 terminus, with the missing tail filled in from the germline J gene. This chain links TRBV20-1 with TRBJ2-3; maybe TRBD1 (6 bases). This CDR3 has 17 residues. V was cut by 2 bases and J by 0 bases, with 18 bases left in between. The germline V gene encodes CDR1 DFQATT and CDR2 SNEGSKA (reference sequence). The covered CDR3 bases are TGCAGTGCTAGACAAAGACAGGCCTATCATAGCACAGATACG. Translation gives CSARQRQAYHSTDT. The CDR3 in its entirety is CSARQRQAYHSTDTQYF.

Of note for this clone: The CDR3 is cut off 3 residues early in the read; its end comes from the germline J gene. The chain uses TRBV5-6 and TRBJ1-2; D uncertain. The CDR3 is made up of 15 amino acids. Per germline, CDR1 SGHDT and CDR2 YYEEEE. The CDR3: CASTSVAGVYNEYTF. Partial CDR3 DNA: TGTGCCAGCACTTCTGTCGCGGGAGTCTACAATGAG.

The table lists this clone with many counts. The read terminates 3 residues before the CDR3 end, so the remaining end is supplied by the germline J gene. This chain links TRBV18 with TRBJ1-5; the match to TRBD1 covers 7 bases. Trimming took 6 bases from V and 7 from J; bases not matched to a gene: 9. The CDR3 has 14 residues. Germline CDR1 KGHSH, CDR2 LQKENI. The CDR3 DNA, read in part, is TGTGCCAGCTCCGCGACAGGGATGGTCCAGCCC. Encoded protein: CASSATGMVQP. The full CDR3 protein is CASSATGMVQPQHF.

In its sample, this clone was seen a few times. Sequencing ends 3 residues short of the CDR3 end; the germline J gene provides the rest. The rearrangement links TRBV18 to TRBJ1-5, with unresolved D. The germline V gene encodes CDR1 KGHSH and CDR2 LQKENI. The germline V and J ends were trimmed by 5 bases and 0 bases, with 8 bases remaining between them. This CDR3 spans 14 amino acids. CDR3: CASSNTDSNQPQHF. Incomplete CDR3 DNA: TGTGCCAGCTCAAACACCGATAGCAATCAGCCC.